This T cell receptor beta chain was sequenced in a study of blood T cell repertoires in COVID-19. Across the study: Some COVID-19 samples were acute and others convalescent; all came from the United States, Italy and Spain. Sources were T cells, B-cell-depleted T cells, or PBMCs; the material itself was cDNA or gDNA.

The data were produced by immunoSEQ multiplex PCR, yet TCRdb's version contains in-frame clones alone and is incomplete. In the table there are about 74,000 clones, roughly 90% of which are singletons. Sequenced material: peripheral blood. The TCR sequence derives from a human donor in a cohort sampled during active COVID-19.

CDR3 in DNA: TGTGCCAGCAGCACGAACAGGAACAATGAAAAACTGTTTTTT. As protein: CASSTNRNNEKLFF. The chain carries TRBV27 and TRBJ1-4; possible D gene TRBD1, 5 bases. Germline CDR1 reads MNHEY; CDR2 reads SMNVEV (reference sequence). V was shortened by 6 bases and J by 5 bases, with 13 bases between the two germline ends. The CDR3 spans 14 residues. Full variable domain (remainder filled in from reference TRBV27 and TRBJ1-4): EAQVTQNPRYLITVTGKKLTVTCSQNMNHEYMSWYRQDPGLGLRQIYYSMNVEVTDKGDVPEGYKVSRKEKRNFPLILESPSPNQTSLYFCASSTNRNNEKLFFGSGTQLSVL.